This T cell receptor (beta chain) was identified in a study of human T cells and chemical hapten exposure. At the level of the study: Patch tests put 0.01% DPC on the upper back, read at 6 days. Alopecia areata, totalis or universalis was found in mostly female patients.

CDR3 length equals 15 residues. V shed 6 bases and J 4 bases; nucleotides not matched to a gene: 9. CDR1 is SGHTA and CDR2 is FQGTGA in the germline V gene. Individual cDNA molecules received unique molecular identifiers in the library. TCRdb itself ran the RACE reads through MiXCR, one entry per CDR3 protein. The sample shows more than 75,000 distinct CDR3 sequences, approximately 9.3% of them seen only once. This clonotype was seen more than once but under ten times. The time point is: patch test 2, 6 weeks after DPC sensitization. The treatment was: therapeutic diphenylcyclopropenone sensitization with weekly scalp DPC.

The receptor's source is a woman aged 40-49 years with alopecia areata. Some clones in this sample may be carry-over from other donors' samples. The source material was whole blood, sampled in connection with sensitization to the hapten diphenylcyclopropenone (DPC). The V gene is TRBV7-3, the J gene TRBJ1-1; TRBD1 matches at 9 bases. The CDR3, as DNA: TGTGCCAGCAGTTCATCAAACAGGGGGCTCACTGAAGCTTTCTTT. Translated, it gives CASSSSNRGLTEAFF.